This entry lists 20 T cell receptor beta chains sequenced from one sample in a study of cytomegalovirus exposure and HLA in healthy donors. Amplification used 60 Vbeta primers and 13 Jbeta primers. Clones were read by immunoSEQ multiplex PCR, and TCRdb kept only the in-frame ones, dropping some. This repertoire shows fewer than 180,000 clones, about 64% found once; its top ten account for 6% to 8.5%. The specimen was PBMCs. The origin of the receptors is a woman aged 60-75 years in good health and CMV-seropositive.

This clone was observed a handful of times. J is TRBJ1-2 and V is TRBV5-1; 7 bases fit TRBD1. Trimming cost V 2 bases and J 3 bases; bases outside gene matches: 4. Germline V gene lookup returns CDR1 SGHRS and CDR2 YFSETQ. The CDR3 sequence is 14 residues long. As DNA, the CDR3 is TGCGCCAGCAGCTTTGAGGGGGCGGACTATGGCTACACCTTC. Translation: CASSFEGADYGYTF.

V and J are TRBV7-6 and TRBJ2-2; the match to TRBD1 covers 7 bases. Germline-derived CDR1 and CDR2 are SGHVS and FNYEAQ. CDR3 length equals 15 residues. Trimming took 1 base from V and 5 from J; bases not matched to a gene: 4. In DNA form, the CDR3 reads TGTGCCAGCAGCTTAGGGTTCAGGGGGACCGGGGAGCTGTTTTTT. It is translated as CASSLGFRGTGELFF.

This chain connects TRBV7-9 to TRBJ2-4, with 8 bases that match TRBD1. This CDR3 comprises 15 residues. V trimming: 5 bases; J trimming: 0 bases; junction bases outside the gene matches: 3. Germline CDR1 is SEHNR and CDR2 is FQNEAQ (reference sequence). CDR3 nucleotide sequence: TGTGCCAGCAGCCCGGACAGGGCAGCCAAAAACATTCAGTACTTC. This codes for CASSPDRAAKNIQYF.

This chain connects TRBV19 to TRBJ2-1; D is uncertain. Germline V gene sequence: CDR1 LNHDA, CDR2 SQIVND (reference sequence). The CDR3 contains 13 residues. The V gene lost 3 bases and the J gene lost 2 bases, with 5 bases spanning the gap. In DNA, the CDR3 is TGTGCCAGTAGTATTATCCCCTACAATGAGCAGTTCTTC. Encoded protein: CASSIIPYNEQFF.

This clone showed up just a few times. The gene calls are TRBV6-6 and TRBJ2-7, with D perhaps matching TRBD1 (5 bases). The length of the CDR3 is 14 residues. The V gene's germline CDR1 is MNHNY and CDR2 SVGAGI (reference sequence). Trimming cost V 6 bases and J 1 base, with 13 bases left between them. The DNA for the CDR3 is TGTGCCAGCAGCCGTTCTCAGGGTTCCTACGAGCAGTACTTC. It is translated as CASSRSQGSYEQYF.

DNA for the CDR3: TGTGCCAGCAGTACCGGGACTAGCGGGGTATATACGCAGTATTTT. Translated: CASSTGTSGVYTQYF. The chain carries TRBV7-2 and TRBJ2-3; TRBD2 matches 13 bases. Germline V gives CDR1 SGHTA, CDR2 FQGNSA. The ends lost 6 bases at V and 7 bases at J; junction bases unmatched: 7. This CDR3 comprises 15 residues.

The chain employs TRBV5-4 and TRBJ2-7; 9 bases line up with TRBD2. The junction had 7 bases not matched to a gene; V was cut back by 2 bases and J by 4 bases. CDR1 SGHNT and CDR2 YYREEE come from the germline V gene (reference sequence). The CDR3 has 15 residues. The CDR3 is CASSFEAGGGYEQYF. CDR3 coding DNA: TGTGCCAGCAGCTTCGAAGCGGGAGGTGGTTACGAGCAGTACTTC.

The chain employs TRBV19 and TRBJ2-6; D remains unclear. Per the germline V gene, CDR1 is LNHDA and CDR2 is SQIVND (reference sequence). V was clipped by 1 base and J by 0 bases, with 13 bases between them. CDR3 length: 18 amino acids. In DNA form, the CDR3 reads TGTGCCAGTAGTATAGGTCCCAGGATTCACTCTGGGGCCAACGTCCTGACTTTC. This codes for CASSIGPRIHSGANVLTF.

V gene TRBV5-1 combines with J gene TRBJ1-5; 8 bases are shared with TRBD1. The CDR3 loop spans 13 amino acids. The V segment lost 3 bases and the J segment 8 bases; nucleotides outside the gene matches: 4. Germline V gene sequence: CDR1 SGHRS, CDR2 YFSETQ. CDR3 coding DNA: TGCGCCAGCAGCTCGACAGGGGAAGAGCCCCAGCATTTT. Translated, it gives CASSSTGEEPQHF.

Only one count was recorded for this clone. The V gene is TRBV5-1, the J gene TRBJ2-5, with TRBD1 matching 8 bases. J gave up 5 bases and V 4 bases, and 10 bases lay outside the gene matches. Germline values: CDR1 SGHRS, CDR2 YFSETQ. CDR3 length: 15 amino acids. CDR3 DNA: TGCGCCAGCAGCACCCAGGGGGCTGAGTATGAGACCCAGTACTTC. As protein: CASSTQGAEYETQYF.

This clone was counted a few times. The genes are TRBV28 and TRBJ1-1; D unclear. CDR1 is MDHEN, CDR2 SYDVKM, per germline. Trimming left V 3 bases short and J 4 bases short, with 9 bases between. The CDR3 totals 13 residues. The CDR3 coding sequence is TGTGCCAGCAGTTTTTCAAGGAGCACTGAAGCTTTCTTT. This encodes CASSFSRSTEAFF.

This clone was seen a single time. This chain uses TRBV28 with TRBJ2-7; the D gene is possibly TRBD2 (5 bases). The V end was cut by 6 bases, the J end by 0 bases, with 12 bases between. The CDR3 sequence is 14 residues long. CDR1 is MDHEN, CDR2 SYDVKM, per germline. The CDR3 region has the DNA TGTGCCAGCAGCCCGAGCGGAGACTCCTACGAGCAGTACTTC. It is translated as CASSPSGDSYEQYF.

This clone was recorded a few times. The chain is built from TRBV7-2 and TRBJ2-7; 9 bases match TRBD2. J was trimmed by 7 bases and V by 5 bases; bases with no gene match: 12. The length of the CDR3 is 15 residues. Germline lookup yields CDR1 SGHTA and CDR2 FQGNSA. CDR3 bases: TGTGCCAGCAGCCATACTGGCGGGAGGGCCTGGGAGCAGTACTTC. Protein product: CASSHTGGRAWEQYF.

V is TRBV28 and J is TRBJ1-1; 10 nucleotides align to TRBD1. The V segment lost 10 bases and the J segment 3 bases; nucleotides outside the gene matches: 8. CDR3 size: 14 residues. Per the germline V gene, CDR1 is MDHEN and CDR2 is SYDVKM. The CDR3 coding sequence is TGTGCCATCCAGACAGGGGGCACGGACACTGAAGCTTTCTTT. Translated, it gives CAIQTGGTDTEAFF.

In this sample, this clone turned up a few times. The rearrangement uses TRBV6-5 and TRBJ2-5; 8 bases are shared with TRBD2. The trim removed 0 bases at V and 5 bases at J, leaving 8 bases unmatched. This CDR3 spans 16 amino acids. The germline V gene has CDR1 MNHEY and CDR2 SVGAGI. The CDR3 reads CASSYSFQSGGETQYF. DNA for the CDR3: TGTGCCAGCAGTTACTCGTTCCAGTCGGGGGGGGAGACCCAGTACTTC.

This chain's CDR3 is CASSSAGLAGIGSYNEQFF. The CDR3 bases are TGTGCCAGCAGCTCAGCGGGACTAGCGGGAATTGGCTCCTACAATGAGCAGTTCTTC. The rearrangement links TRBV7-9 to TRBJ2-1, with 13 bases lining up with TRBD2. Germline CDR1 SEHNR, CDR2 FQNEAQ (reference sequence). J was trimmed by 0 bases and V by 4 bases; bases with no gene match: 9. CDR3 length equals 19 residues.

The V call is TRBV11-2, the J call TRBJ2-1; the match to TRBD2 covers 9 bases. There are 16 residues in the CDR3. CDR1 is SGHAT and CDR2 is FQNNGV in the germline V gene. V dropped 1 base and J dropped 7; count of bases not matched to a gene: 8. CDR3 amino acids: CASSLVASGGLNEQFF. Here the CDR3 DNA reads TGTGCCAGCAGCTTAGTAGCGAGCGGGGGGTTGAATGAGCAGTTCTTC. Full variable domain (rest looked up from reference TRBV11-2 and TRBJ2-1): EAGVAQSPRYKIIEKRQSVAFWCNPISGHATLYWYQQILGQGPKLLIQFQNNGVVDDSQLPKDRFSAERLKGVDSTLKIQPAKLEDSAVYLCASSLVASGGLNEQFFGPGTRLTVL.

This clone was detected a few times. V usage is TRBV14 and J usage is TRBJ1-3, with D hard to call. CDR1 is SGHDN, CDR2 FVKESK, per germline. This CDR3 comprises 16 residues. Trimming left V 4 bases short and J 2 bases short, with 15 bases between. The CDR3 coding sequence is TGTGCCAGCAGCCGAACTCCGAGGGAGGCTGGAAACACCATATATTTT. This gives the protein CASSRTPREAGNTIYF.

The rearrangement links TRBV19 to TRBJ2-7; 8 bases are shared with TRBD1. Per germline, CDR1 LNHDA and CDR2 SQIVND (reference sequence). The CDR3 loop spans 14 amino acids. Losses at the gene ends were 7 bases for V and 4 bases for J; bases not matched to a gene: 9. In DNA form, the CDR3 reads TGTGCCAGTACCCCCGGGACAGGACCTTACGAGCAGTACTTC. Protein: CASTPGTGPYEQYF. Combining the CDR3 with reference TRBV19 and TRBJ2-7 gives the whole variable domain DGGITQSPKYLFRKEGQNVTLSCEQNLNHDAMYWYRQDPGQGLRLIYYSQIVNDFQKGDIAEGYSVSREKKESFPLTVTSAQKNPTAFYLCASTPGTGPYEQYFGPGTRLTVT.

The chain is built from TRBV28 and TRBJ2-1; 8 bases align to TRBD2. Losses at the gene ends were 3 bases for V and 6 bases for J; bases not matched to a gene: 7. CDR3 size: 15 residues. The germline gives CDR1 MDHEN, CDR2 SYDVKM. For the CDR3, the DNA is TGTGCCAGCAGTTTGACGGGAGGGCGACGCAATGAGCAGTTCTTC. It specifies CASSLTGGRRNEQFF.